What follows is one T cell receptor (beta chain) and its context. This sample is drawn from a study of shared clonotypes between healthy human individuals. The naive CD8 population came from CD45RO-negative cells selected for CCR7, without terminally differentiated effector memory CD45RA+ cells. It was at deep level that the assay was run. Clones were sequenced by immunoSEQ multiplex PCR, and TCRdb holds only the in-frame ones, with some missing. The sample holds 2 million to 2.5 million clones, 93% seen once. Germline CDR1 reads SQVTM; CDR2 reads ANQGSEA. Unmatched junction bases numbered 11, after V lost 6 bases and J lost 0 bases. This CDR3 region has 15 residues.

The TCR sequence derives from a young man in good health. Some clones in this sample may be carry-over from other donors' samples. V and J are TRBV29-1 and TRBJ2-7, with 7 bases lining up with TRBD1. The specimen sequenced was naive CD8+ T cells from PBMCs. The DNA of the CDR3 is TGCAGCGTAACCGGGACAGCTTTATTCTCCTACGAGCAGTACTTC. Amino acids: CSVTGTALFSYEQYF.